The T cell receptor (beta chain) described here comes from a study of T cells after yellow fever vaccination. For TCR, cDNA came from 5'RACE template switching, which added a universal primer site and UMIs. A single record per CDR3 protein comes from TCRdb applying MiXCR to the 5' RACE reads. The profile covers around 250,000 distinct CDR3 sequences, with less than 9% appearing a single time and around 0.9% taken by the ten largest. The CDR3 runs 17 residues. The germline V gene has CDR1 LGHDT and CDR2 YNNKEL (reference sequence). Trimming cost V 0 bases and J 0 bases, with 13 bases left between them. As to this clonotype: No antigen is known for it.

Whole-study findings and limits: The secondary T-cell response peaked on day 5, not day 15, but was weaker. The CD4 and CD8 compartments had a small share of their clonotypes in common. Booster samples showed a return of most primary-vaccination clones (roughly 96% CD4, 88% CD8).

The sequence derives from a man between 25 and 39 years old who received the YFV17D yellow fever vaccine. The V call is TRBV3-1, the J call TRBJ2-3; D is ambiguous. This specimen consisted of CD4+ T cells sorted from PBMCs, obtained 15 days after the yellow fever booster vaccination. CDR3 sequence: CASSQDFKVTSTDTQYF. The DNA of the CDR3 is TGTGCCAGCAGCCAAGATTTTAAGGTCACTAGCACAGATACGCAGTATTTT.